This T cell receptor (beta chain) was recovered during a study of radiotherapy plus CTLA-4 blockade in lung cancer. Of note for this clone: Antigen: not known.

The CDR3 is 15 amino acids. CDR1 is SGHTA, CDR2 FQGNSA, per germline. V shed 1 base, J shed 11 bases, and the junction held 9 bases outside the gene matches. Using immunoSEQ multiplex PCR, the repertoire was profiled, and TCRdb retains in-frame clones only, with some absent. The sample has 85,000 to 130,000 clones; over 65% are singletons. The study's findings and limits: After treatment with radiotherapy plus ipilimumab, TCR clones that came from the tumor expanded in blood.

The source is a human donor with non-small cell lung cancer that progressed on radiotherapy plus ipilimumab. Some clones in this sample may be carry-over from other donors' samples. V and J are TRBV7-2 and TRBJ1-4; 8 bases agree with TRBD1. Sample: peripheral blood, taken from a patient treated with radiotherapy plus ipilimumab. As DNA, the CDR3 is TGTGCCAGCAGCTTAGGGCTGAGGACAGGGAGCAAACTGTTTTTT. Translating gives CASSLGLRTGSKLFF.